The next 27 T cell receptor beta chains were all read from a single sample in a study of tissue T cells after allogeneic stem cell transplantation. Time point indicated: mouse harvest day 14 after allogeneic transplant. Each mouse received 10^7 T-cell-depleted marrow cells plus 10^6 splenic CD5+ T cells by tail vein. The repertoire was sequenced with immunoSEQ multiplex PCR; TCRdb's copy has only in-frame clones and lacks some. The sample has around 6,000 clones, around 48% seen once. Sequencing used gut tissue. All receptors come from a female BALB/c mouse given C57BL/6 T cells with graft-versus-host disease after an allogeneic hematopoietic cell transplant.

Notes on this clone: Genes here carry mouse names. The CDR3 end is not reached by the read, which stops 1 residue before it; the germline J gene fills it in. V usage is TRBV12-1 and J usage is TRBJ1-1, with D tentatively TRBD1 (6 bases). V shed 0 bases and J shed 4 bases, with 8 bases lying between them. This CDR3 contains 13 residues. Germline lookup yields CDR1 SGHSN and CDR2 HYEKVE. Partial CDR3 DNA: TGTGCCAGCTCTCTCCGGGGGCCCACAGAAGTCTTC. This sequence encodes CASSLRGPTEVF. The whole CDR3 reads CASSLRGPTEVFF.

Concerning this clone: These gene names are mouse names. Read coverage stops 1 residue before the CDR3 terminus; the germline J gene supplies the remainder. This rearrangement joins TRBV12-2 to TRBJ2-1, with TRBD2 matching 11 bases. Per the germline V gene, CDR1 is SGHLS and CDR2 is HYDKME. With V trimmed by 2 bases and J by 3 bases, 2 bases remained unmatched. The CDR3 spans 15 residues. The CDR3 spells CASSPTGGAYAEQFF. Incomplete CDR3 DNA: TGTGCCAGCTCTCCTACTGGGGGGGCCTATGCTGAGCAGTTC.

With regard to this clone: Mouse germline and gene names are used. The read ends 1 residue before the CDR3 terminus; that terminus is restored from the germline J gene. The J gene is TRBJ1-1, the V gene TRBV16; D not resolved. Trimming removed 0 bases at V and 3 bases at J, with 8 bases between. Looked up from germline, CDR1 is SGHSA and CDR2 is FRNQAP. There are 14 residues in the CDR3. This chain's CDR3 is CASSLDYRYTEVFF. Partial CDR3 DNA: TGTGCAAGCAGCTTAGATTACAGATACACAGAAGTCTTC.

Of note for this clone: The listed genes are named as in mouse. The read finishes 1 residue shy of the CDR3 end, and the germline J gene is used to complete it. This chain joins TRBV3 and TRBJ2-4; 9 bases map to TRBD1. CDR3 size: 15 residues. Germline assignment: CDR1 SNHLY and CDR2 FYNGKV (reference sequence). V trimming: 3 bases; J trimming: 1 base; junction bases outside the gene matches: 2. Here the CDR3 reads CASSFTGGGQNTLYF. The CDR3 DNA, read in part, is TGTGCCAGCAGCTTTACAGGGGGCGGTCAAAACACCTTGTAC.

As concerns this clone: Gene names are mouse gene names. The sequenced fragment ends 1 residue before the CDR3 boundary, so the rest is inferred from the germline J gene. The chain combines TRBV3 with TRBJ2-7, with D hard to call. The CDR3 spans 12 residues. Germline V gene lookup returns CDR1 SNHLY and CDR2 FYNGKV (reference sequence). Deletions cut 1 base from V and 4 bases from J, with 5 bases between. This CDR3 reads CASSLGGYEQYF. CDR3 DNA, as far as it was read: TGTGCCAGCAGCTTAGGGGGTTATGAACAGTAC.

Details on this clone: The gene symbols are mouse symbols. The read ends 1 residue early relative to the CDR3; the germline J gene fills the gap. The V gene is TRBV19, the J gene TRBJ2-1; 8 bases line up with TRBD2. The CDR3 sequence is 15 residues long. Germline CDR1 reads FNHDT; CDR2 reads SITEND (reference sequence). The V and J ends lost 5 bases and 1 base, in that order; junction bases with no gene match: 5. This CDR3 is CASRRDWGNYAEQFF. The covered CDR3 bases are TGTGCCAGCAGGCGCGACTGGGGAAACTATGCTGAGCAGTTC.

About this clone: Genes and germline are mouse. The read ends 1 residue shy of where the CDR3 ends; the end is completed using the germline J gene. The V and J genes are TRBV3 and TRBJ2-2; 7 nucleotides match TRBD1. The CDR3 is made up of 16 amino acids. CDR1 and CDR2 from the germline V gene are SNHLY and FYNGKV (reference sequence). V shed 4 bases and J 0 bases; nucleotides not matched to a gene: 5. CDR3 amino acids: CASSSTGTANTGQLYF. CDR3 DNA, as far as it was read: TGTGCCAGCAGCTCGACCGGGACAGCAAACACCGGGCAGCTCTAC.

On this clone itself: All gene names here are mouse names. The read ends 1 residue early relative to the CDR3; the germline J gene fills the gap. V usage is TRBV13-1 and J usage is TRBJ2-3; perhaps TRBD2 as D (6 bases). The ends were cut back, 0 bases at V and 0 bases at J, with 14 bases in the middle. The CDR3 runs to 17 residues. Per the germline V gene, CDR1 is NSHNY and CDR2 is SYGAGN. The DNA read from the CDR3 is TGTGCCAGCAGTGATGCGAGGCTGGGGTCTAGTGCAGAAACGCTGTAT. Its translation: CASSDARLGSSAETLY. The whole CDR3 sequence reads CASSDARLGSSAETLYF.

On this clone: Genes here carry mouse names. The CDR3 is cut off 1 residue early in the read; its end comes from the germline J gene. This chain links TRBV3 with TRBJ1-1; TRBD1 might be the D (6 bases). The CDR3 loop spans 14 amino acids. With 1 base removed from V and 1 base from J, the gap between germline ends came to 7 bases. The germline gives CDR1 SNHLY, CDR2 FYNGKV (reference sequence). CDR3 DNA (partial): TGTGCCAGCAGCTTAGTCAGGGGGAACACAGAAGTCTTC. This gives the protein CASSLVRGNTEVF. The entire CDR3 reads CASSLVRGNTEVFF.

Of note for this clone: Mouse names are used for the genes. The read falls 1 residue short of the CDR3 end, and the missing part is taken from the germline J gene. The genes are TRBV2 and TRBJ2-4, with TRBD1 matching 8 bases. Germline V lookup: CDR1 LGHNA, CDR2 YSYQKL. The CDR3 loop spans 12 amino acids. Trimming at V came to 5 bases and at J to 5 bases, leaving 0 bases not matched to a gene. The CDR3 reads CASSDRGNTLYF. Incomplete CDR3 DNA: TGTGCCAGCAGCGACAGGGGAAACACCTTGTAC.

Of note for this clone: Genes here carry mouse names. The sequence runs out 1 residue before the end of the CDR3; the remainder is reconstructed from the germline J gene. The chain is built from TRBV26 and TRBJ1-6; 8 nucleotides align to TRBD1. TRBJ1-6 is flagged as an ORF with uncertain function. V lost 4 bases and J lost 7; bases outside the gene matches: 3. This CDR3 has 14 residues. Germline V gene lookup returns CDR1 KGHPV and CDR2 FQNQEV (reference sequence). The CDR3 reads CASSRQGSNSPLYF. CDR3 DNA, as far as it was read: TGTGCCAGCAGTCGACAGGGGAGCAATTCGCCCCTCTAC.

To note about this clone: Mouse gene names apply. The chain's CDR3 is CSSSRGQNSDYTF. The DNA read from the CDR3 is TGCTCCAGCAGTCGGGGACAAAACTCCGACTACACC. The V call is TRBV23, the J call TRBJ1-2; the table's TRBD1 call for D was not verified on the DNA. The read finishes 1 residue shy of the CDR3 end, and the germline J gene is used to complete it. Germline V gives CDR1 KGHTA, CDR2 FQNQQP. The CDR3 spans 13 residues.

This clone was counted between two and nine times. The gene names here belong to mouse. The CDR3 extends 1 residue past the end of the read, so its final part is completed from the germline J gene. The rearrangement joins TRBV13-3 to TRBJ2-7; 8 bases are shared with TRBD2. Germline V CDR1 and CDR2: NNHDY, SYVADS. Trimming removed 5 bases from V and 2 bases from J; junction bases left unmatched: 6. The CDR3 contains 14 residues. The CDR3 DNA, read in part, is TGTGCCAGCAGGATGGGGGGGAGGGCCTATGAACAGTAC. Translation gives CASRMGGRAYEQY. The whole CDR3 reads CASRMGGRAYEQYF.

On this clone: Gene names are the mouse ones. CDR3 amino acids: CASSLGTVNQAPLF. The CDR3 DNA, read in part, is TGTGCCAGCTCTCTCGGGACAGTCAACCAGGCTCCGCTT. V is TRBV12-2 and J is TRBJ1-5; 7 bases agree with TRBD1. The sequenced fragment ends 1 residue before the CDR3 boundary, so the rest is inferred from the germline J gene. The CDR3 covers 14 residues. Germline CDR1 SGHLS, CDR2 HYDKME. V lost 0 bases and J lost 3; bases outside the gene matches: 1.

In its sample, this clone ranks as medium-sized. Mouse names are used for the genes. Read sequence stops 1 residue before the CDR3 end, and the germline J gene provides the missing end. The genes are TRBV13-1 and TRBJ2-7; D possibly corresponds to TRBD1 (6 bases). This CDR3 has 12 residues. CDR1 is NSHNY and CDR2 is SYGAGN in the germline V gene. Trimming pared 0 bases from V and 7 bases from J, leaving 8 bases between. CDR3 DNA (partial): TGTGCCAGCAGTGATGTCAGGGGAGAACAGTAC. It translates to CASSDVRGEQY. The CDR3, in full, reads CASSDVRGEQYF.

This clone is large (0.1 to 1%) within its sample. Gene names are the mouse ones. The missing CDR3 end, 1 residue past where the read stops, is filled in from the germline J gene. This chain joins TRBV16 and TRBJ1-3; weak D call: TRBD1 (6 bases). This CDR3 contains 14 residues. V lost 5 bases to trimming and J lost 0 bases, with 8 bases between them. CDR1 and CDR2 (germline): SGHSA, FRNQAP. CDR3 loop: CASSRDNSGNTLYF. CDR3 bases read: TGTGCAAGCAGCCGGGACAATTCTGGAAATACGCTCTAT. Full variable domain (outside the CDR3, taken from reference TRBV16 and TRBJ1-3): NAGVIQTPRHKVTGKGQEATLWCEPISGHSAVFWYRQTIVQGLEFLTYFRNQAPIDDSGMPKERFSAQMPNQSHSTLKIQSTQPQDSAVYLCASSRDNSGNTLYFGEGSRLIVV.

As concerns this clone: The listed genes are named as in mouse. The read terminates 1 residue ahead of where the CDR3 ends, so the germline J gene completes it. J is TRBJ2-5 and V is TRBV1; D not resolved. The CDR3 has 12 amino acids. V was pared by 0 bases and J by 6 bases, with 4 bases between. Germline V gives CDR1 NSQYPW, CDR2 LRSPGD (reference sequence). The CDR3 loop is CTCSAERDTQYF. The CDR3 DNA, read in part, is TGCACCTGCAGTGCAGAAAGGGACACCCAGTAC.

Remarks on this clone: Genes here carry mouse names. The CDR3 end falls 1 residue outside the read, so it is completed with the germline J gene. V gene TRBV13-1 combines with J gene TRBJ2-7; TRBD2 matches at 8 bases. V was clipped by 0 bases and J by 0 bases; unmatched bases: 5. This CDR3 region has 16 residues. Germline V gives CDR1 NSHNY, CDR2 SYGAGN. The covered CDR3 bases are TGTGCCAGCAGTGATGCGTGGGGGGGGAGCTCCTATGAACAGTAC. It encodes CASSDAWGGSSYEQY. The full CDR3 protein is CASSDAWGGSSYEQYF.

Concerning this clone itself: Gene names are the mouse ones. The read finishes 1 residue shy of the CDR3 end, and the germline J gene is used to complete it. The J gene is TRBJ1-1, the V gene TRBV4; 10 positions match TRBD1. The CDR3 is made up of 16 amino acids. The V segment lost 5 bases and the J segment 3 bases; nucleotides outside the gene matches: 9. Germline CDR1 and CDR2: LGHDT and YNNKQL (reference sequence). This chain's CDR3 is CASSPRDRGRHTEVFF. The DNA read from the CDR3 is TGTGCCAGCAGCCCCCGGGACAGGGGTCGGCACACAGAAGTCTTC. The complete variable domain, with remaining parts taken from reference TRBV4 and TRBJ1-1, reads ETAVFQTPNYHVTQVGNEVSFNCKQTLGHDTMYWYKQDSKKLLKIMFSYNNKQLIVNETVPRRFSPQSSDKAHLNLRIKSVEPEDSAVYLCASSPRDRGRHTEVFFGKGTRLTVV.

Note on this clone: Gene labels here are mouse ones. The read ends 1 residue before the CDR3 terminus; that terminus is restored from the germline J gene. This chain uses TRBV13-1 with TRBJ2-1, with D perhaps TRBD1 (5 bases). The CDR3 totals 11 residues. The germline V gene has CDR1 NSHNY and CDR2 SYGAGN. Trimming took off 3 bases at V and 8 bases at J, with 6 bases between the two ends. CDR3 DNA (partial): TGTGCCAGCAGTGGACAGCCTGAGCAGTTC. It yields the protein CASSGQPEQF. The whole CDR3 protein reads CASSGQPEQFF.

Notes on this clone: All gene names here are mouse names. The CDR3 end lies 1 residue beyond the end of the read and is filled in from the germline J gene. J is TRBJ1-1 and V is TRBV26; tentative D call: TRBD1 (6 bases). V shed 4 bases and J shed 4 bases, with 13 bases lying between them. In germline, CDR1 is KGHPV, CDR2 FQNQEV (reference sequence). The CDR3 totals 14 residues. The part of the CDR3 DNA that was read is TGTGCCAGCAGTCCCACGGGGGGCGTCACAGAAGTCTTC. This codes for CASSPTGGVTEVF. The entire CDR3 protein reads CASSPTGGVTEVFF.

Notes on this clone: Gene and germline names: mouse. The observed sequence ends 1 residue before the CDR3 terminus, with the missing tail filled in from the germline J gene. The V gene is TRBV26, the J gene TRBJ2-3; D call uncertain. CDR3 length: 15 amino acids. Germline V lookup: CDR1 KGHPV, CDR2 FQNQEV (reference sequence). The germline V and J ends were trimmed by 4 bases and 0 bases, with 11 bases remaining between them. The part of the CDR3 DNA that was read is TGTGCCAGCAGTCAGACACCTTCTAGTGCAGAAACGCTGTAT. The encoded protein is CASSQTPSSAETLY. The entire CDR3 is CASSQTPSSAETLYF.

Of note for this clone: Mouse germline and gene names are used. The read comes to an end 1 residue before the CDR3 does, leaving the germline J gene to fill in the end. The V gene is TRBV26, the J gene TRBJ2-7, with D possibly being TRBD1 or TRBD2 (6 bases each). The CDR3 totals 15 residues. V was pared by 0 bases and J by 0 bases, with 9 bases between. Per germline, CDR1 KGHPV and CDR2 FQNQEV (reference sequence). The CDR3 spells CASSLSWGLSYEQYF. Incomplete CDR3 DNA: TGTGCCAGCAGTCTGTCGTGGGGGCTCTCCTATGAACAGTAC.

Of note for this clone: Gene names follow the mouse nomenclature. Read coverage stops 1 residue before the CDR3 terminus; the germline J gene supplies the remainder. The chain joins TRBV1 to TRBJ2-5; the D is unclear. The ends were cut back, 3 bases at V and 0 bases at J, with 7 bases in the middle. From germline, CDR1 is NSQYPW and CDR2 LRSPGD (reference sequence). CDR3 length equals 14 residues. CDR3 sequence: CTCSAMINQDTQYF. CDR3 DNA (partial): TGCACCTGCAGTGCGATGATTAACCAAGACACCCAGTAC.

Worth noting for this clone: Gene and germline names: mouse. The sequenced fragment ends 1 residue before the CDR3 boundary, so the rest is inferred from the germline J gene. The chain uses TRBV13-2 and TRBJ2-4; D is possibly TRBD2 (6 bases). CDR1 and CDR2 (germline): NNHNN, SYGAGS (reference sequence). There are 15 residues in the CDR3. Trimming pared 3 bases from V and 0 bases from J, leaving 11 bases between. The sequenced part of the CDR3 DNA is TGTGCCAGCGGTGTATCTGGGGCTAGTCAAAACACCTTGTAC. It encodes CASGVSGASQNTLY. The CDR3 in full is CASGVSGASQNTLYF.

With regard to this clone: Mouse gene names apply. The read ends 1 residue shy of where the CDR3 ends; the end is completed using the germline J gene. The V gene is TRBV26, the J gene TRBJ2-4, with D possibly matching TRBD2 (6 bases). Germline values: CDR1 KGHPV, CDR2 FQNQEV (reference sequence). Between the trimmed V and J ends, which lost 0 bases and 0 bases, there was a span of 7 bases. The length of the CDR3 is 15 residues. Incomplete CDR3 DNA: TGTGCCAGCAGTCTGTCGGGGGGTAGTCAAAACACCTTGTAC. Translating gives CASSLSGGSQNTLY. The CDR3 as a whole reads CASSLSGGSQNTLYF.

This clone is termed large (0.1 to 1%). Gene names follow the mouse nomenclature. The observed sequence ends 1 residue before the CDR3 terminus, with the missing tail filled in from the germline J gene. V gene TRBV19 combines with J gene TRBJ1-4, with 9 positions matching TRBD1. CDR1 is FNHDT and CDR2 is SITEND in the germline V gene (reference sequence). The ends lost 6 bases at V and 7 bases at J; junction bases unmatched: 7. The CDR3 is made up of 14 amino acids. CDR3 bases read: TGTGCCAGCACCCCCGGGACAGGGTGCGAAAGATTATTT. Encoded protein: CASTPGTGCERLF. The entire CDR3 reads CASTPGTGCERLFF.